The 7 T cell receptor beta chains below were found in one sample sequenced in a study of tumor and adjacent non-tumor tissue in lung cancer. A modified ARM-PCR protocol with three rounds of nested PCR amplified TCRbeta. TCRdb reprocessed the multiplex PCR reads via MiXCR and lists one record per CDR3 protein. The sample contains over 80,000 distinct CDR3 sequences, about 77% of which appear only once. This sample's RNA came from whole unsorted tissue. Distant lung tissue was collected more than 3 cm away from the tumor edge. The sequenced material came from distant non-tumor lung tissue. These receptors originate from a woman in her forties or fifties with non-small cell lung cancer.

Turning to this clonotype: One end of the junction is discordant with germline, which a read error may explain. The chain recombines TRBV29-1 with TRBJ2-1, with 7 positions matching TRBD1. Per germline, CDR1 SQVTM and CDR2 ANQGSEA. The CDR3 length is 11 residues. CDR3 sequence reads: CIAQVTGEQFF. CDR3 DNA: TGCATCGCCCAAGTAACAGGGGAGCAATTCTTC.

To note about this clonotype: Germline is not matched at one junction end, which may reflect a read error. CDR3 loop: CACNLMDTAYEQYF. The CDR3 bases are TGTGCCTGCAACCTGATGGACACTGCCTACGAGCAATACTTC. This chain connects TRBV11-2 to TRBJ2-7; TRBD1 might be the D (5 bases). CDR1 SGHAT and CDR2 FQNNGV come from the germline V gene. The CDR3 has 14 residues.

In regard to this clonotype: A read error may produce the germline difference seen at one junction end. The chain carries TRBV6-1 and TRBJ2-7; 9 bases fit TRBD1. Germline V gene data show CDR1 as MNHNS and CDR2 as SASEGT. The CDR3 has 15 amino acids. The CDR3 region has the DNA TGTTCCAGGAGTGACCCTCCGGACAGGGGAAGGGAGCAGTACTTC. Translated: CSRSDPPDRGREQYF.

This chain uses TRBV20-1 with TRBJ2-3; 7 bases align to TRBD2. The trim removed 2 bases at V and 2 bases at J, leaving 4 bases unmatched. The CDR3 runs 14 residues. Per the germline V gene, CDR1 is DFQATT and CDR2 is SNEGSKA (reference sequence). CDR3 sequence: CSARLLADTDTQYF. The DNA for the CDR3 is TGCAGTGCTAGACTTCTAGCGGACACAGATACGCAGTATTTT.

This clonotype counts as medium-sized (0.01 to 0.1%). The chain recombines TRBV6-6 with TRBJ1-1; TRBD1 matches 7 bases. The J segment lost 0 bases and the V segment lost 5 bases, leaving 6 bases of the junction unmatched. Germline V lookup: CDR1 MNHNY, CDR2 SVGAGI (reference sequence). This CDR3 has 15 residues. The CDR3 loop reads CASSLRQGLNTEAFF. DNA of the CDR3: TGTGCCAGCAGTCTCCGACAGGGATTGAACACTGAAGCTTTCTTT.

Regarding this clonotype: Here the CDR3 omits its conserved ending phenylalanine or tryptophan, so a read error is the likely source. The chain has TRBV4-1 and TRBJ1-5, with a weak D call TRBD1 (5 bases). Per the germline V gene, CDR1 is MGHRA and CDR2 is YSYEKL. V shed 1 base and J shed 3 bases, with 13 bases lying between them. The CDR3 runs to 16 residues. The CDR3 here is CASSQVPGGDNQPQHY. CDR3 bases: TGCGCCAGCAGCCAAGTTCCGGGAGGGGACAATCAGCCCCAGCATTAT.

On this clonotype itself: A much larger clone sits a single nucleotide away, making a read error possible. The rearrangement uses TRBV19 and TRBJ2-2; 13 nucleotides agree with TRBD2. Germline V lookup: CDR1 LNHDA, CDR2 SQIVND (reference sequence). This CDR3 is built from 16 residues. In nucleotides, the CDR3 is TGTGCCAGTAGTTCAGGGACTAGCGGGAACTCCGGGGAGCTGTTTTTT. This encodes CASSSGTSGNSGELFF. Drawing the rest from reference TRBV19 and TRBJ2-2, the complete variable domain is DGGITQSPKYLFRKEGQNVTLSCEQNLNHDAMYWYRQDPGQGLRLIYYSQIVNDFQKGDIAEGYSVSREKKESFPLTVTSAQKNPTAFYLCASSSGTSGNSGELFFGEGSRLTVL.